The T cell receptor (beta chain) under discussion was sequenced for a study of shared clonotypes between healthy human individuals. Findings and limits, study-wide: Approximately 4.6% of naive CD4 clonotypes were common to a few donors.

Sequencing was performed with immunoSEQ multiplex PCR; in TCRdb, only in-frame clones are kept and a portion is missing. The sample holds roughly 110,000 clones, about 70% seen once. The CDR3 runs 17 residues. V shed 7 bases and J shed 1 base, with 19 bases lying between them. The germline CDR1 and CDR2 sequences are MDHEN and SYDVKM. There are a few counts of this clone. Antigen unknown. The authors combined CD45RO+ cells with CCR7-negative CD45RA+ TemRA cells as CD8 memory. Source material: memory CD8+ T cells sorted from blood. Subset given: CD45RO+ cells pooled with CCR7-negative TemRA cells. This rearrangement joins TRBV28 to TRBJ2-2; D is possibly TRBD2 (5 bases). This clonotype originated in a woman aged 25 to 39 in good health. CDR3 DNA: TGTGCCAGCATTCAACATAAACTAGAAGTGAACACCGGGGAGCTGTTTTTT. This encodes CASIQHKLEVNTGELFF.